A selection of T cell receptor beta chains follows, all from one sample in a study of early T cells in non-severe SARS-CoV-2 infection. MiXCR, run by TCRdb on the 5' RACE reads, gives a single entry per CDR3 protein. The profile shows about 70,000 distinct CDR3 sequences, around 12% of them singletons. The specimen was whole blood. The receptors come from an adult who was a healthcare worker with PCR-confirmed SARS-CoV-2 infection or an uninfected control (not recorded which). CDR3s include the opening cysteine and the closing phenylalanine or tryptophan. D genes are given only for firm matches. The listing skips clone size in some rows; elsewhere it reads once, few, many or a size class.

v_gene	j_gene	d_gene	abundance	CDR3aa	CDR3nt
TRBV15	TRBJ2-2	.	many	CATSRDPTSTGELFF	TGTGCCACCAGCAGAGATCCGACAAGTACCGGGGAGCTGTTTTTT
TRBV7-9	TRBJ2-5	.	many	CASTTTGSKQETQYF	TGTGCCAGCACAACAACGGGGTCAAAACAAGAGACCCAGTACTTC
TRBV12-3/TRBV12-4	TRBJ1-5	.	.	CASTGEQGRAINQPQHF	TGTGCCAGCACCGGGGAACAGGGTAGGGCAATCAATCAGCCCCAGCATTTT
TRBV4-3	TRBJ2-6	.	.	CASSQDLGSGANVLTF	TGCGCCAGCAGCCAAGATCTGGGGTCTGGGGCCAACGTCCTGACTTTC
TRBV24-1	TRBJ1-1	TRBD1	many	CATSSTGGTEAFF	TGTGCCACCAGCTCTACAGGGGGCACTGAAGCTTTCTTT
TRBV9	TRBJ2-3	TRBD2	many	CASSVVASGAYTDTQYF	TGTGCCAGCAGCGTAGTGGCTAGCGGGGCCTACACAGATACGCAGTATTTT
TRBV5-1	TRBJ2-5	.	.	CASSLASQETQYF	TGCGCCAGCAGCTTGGCCAGCCAAGAGACCCAGTACTTC
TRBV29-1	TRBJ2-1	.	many	CSVEWATRGNEQFF	TGCAGCGTTGAATGGGCGACTAGGGGCAATGAGCAGTTCTTC
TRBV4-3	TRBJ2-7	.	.	CASSQTPLSYEQYF	TGCGCCAGCAGCCAAACCCCGCTTTCCTACGAGCAGTACTTC
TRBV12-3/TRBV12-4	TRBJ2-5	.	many	CASRGPLQETQYF	TGTGCCAGCAGGGGCCCGCTCCAAGAGACCCAGTACTTC